The clone carrying this T cell receptor beta chain was observed at least ten times. These data are taken from a study of T cells after yellow fever vaccination. For the study at large: Investigators sorted EM, EMRA, CM and Tscm memory subsets, relying on CD3, CD45RA, CCR7 and CD95. Study findings and constraints: Across the CD4 and CD8 compartments, a small share of clonotypes was present in both.

TCRdb called the 5' RACE reads again in MiXCR, with one record for every CDR3 protein. This sample yields 20,000 to 25,000 distinct CDR3 sequences, of which less than 3.5% are seen a single time; 0.8% to 1% belongs to the top ten. This CDR3 spans 12 amino acids. Germline values: CDR1 SGHTA, CDR2 FQGNSA. V was clipped by 5 bases and J by 7 bases, with 9 bases between them. This clonotype was obtained from a man between 18 and 35 years old who received the YFV17D yellow fever vaccine. Here the sequenced sample was PBMCs, either bulk or a sorted T-cell subset (CD4+, CD8+, memory, or dextramer-sorted; not recorded which), taken more than 40 days after the first yellow fever vaccination. This sequence joins TRBV7-2 and TRBJ2-4; D unclear. This chain's CDR3 is CASSLIGNIQYF. The CDR3, as DNA: TGTGCCAGCAGCCTAATAGGGAACATTCAGTACTTC.